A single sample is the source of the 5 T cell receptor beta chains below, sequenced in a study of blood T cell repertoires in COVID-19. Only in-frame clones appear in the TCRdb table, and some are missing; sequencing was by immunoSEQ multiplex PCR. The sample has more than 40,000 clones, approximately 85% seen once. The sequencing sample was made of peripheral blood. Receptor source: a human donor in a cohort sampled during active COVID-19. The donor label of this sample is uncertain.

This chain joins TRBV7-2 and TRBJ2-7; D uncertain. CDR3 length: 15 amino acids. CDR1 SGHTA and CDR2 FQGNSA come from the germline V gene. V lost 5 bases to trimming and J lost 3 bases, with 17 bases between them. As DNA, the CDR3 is TGTGCCAGCAGCCCACAGCCCCCACCTCTCTACGAGCAGTACTTC. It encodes CASSPQPPPLYEQYF.

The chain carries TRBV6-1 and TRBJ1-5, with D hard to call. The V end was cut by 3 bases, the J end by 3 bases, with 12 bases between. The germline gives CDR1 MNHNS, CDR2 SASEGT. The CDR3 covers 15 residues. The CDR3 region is CASSDGGLDNQPQHF. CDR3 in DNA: TGTGCCAGCAGTGACGGAGGGTTAGACAATCAGCCCCAGCATTTT.

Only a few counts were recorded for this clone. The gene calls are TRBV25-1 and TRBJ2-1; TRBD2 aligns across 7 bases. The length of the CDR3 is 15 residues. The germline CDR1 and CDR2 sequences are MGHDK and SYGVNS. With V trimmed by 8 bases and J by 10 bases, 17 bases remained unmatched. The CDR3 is CASAASRRGGNEQFF. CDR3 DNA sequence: TGTGCCAGCGCCGCTTCGAGGCGGGGAGGGAACGAGCAGTTCTTC.

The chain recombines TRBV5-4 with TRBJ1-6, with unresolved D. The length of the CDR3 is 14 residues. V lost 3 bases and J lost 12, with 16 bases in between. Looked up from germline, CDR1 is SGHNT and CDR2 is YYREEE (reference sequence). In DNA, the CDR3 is TGTGCCAGCAGCTCGTCGCAGGAAAAAGGACCCCTCCACTTT. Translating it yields CASSSSQEKGPLHF. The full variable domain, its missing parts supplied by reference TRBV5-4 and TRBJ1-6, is ETGVTQSPTHLIKTRGQQVTLRCSSQSGHNTVSWYQQALGQGPQFIFQYYREEENGRGNFPPRFSGLQFPNYSSELNVNALELDDSALYLCASSSSQEKGPLHFGNGTRLTVT.

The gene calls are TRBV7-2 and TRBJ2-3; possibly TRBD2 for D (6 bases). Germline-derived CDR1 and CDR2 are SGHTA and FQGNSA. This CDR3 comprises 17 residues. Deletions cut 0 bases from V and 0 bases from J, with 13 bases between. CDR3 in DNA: TGTGCCAGCAGCTTAGCCGTGGGGGGTTCGAGCACAGATACGCAGTATTTT. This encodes CASSLAVGGSSTDTQYF. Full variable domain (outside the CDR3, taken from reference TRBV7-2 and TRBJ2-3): GAGVSQSPSNKVTEKGKDVELRCDPISGHTALYWYRQSLGQGLEFLIYFQGNSAPDKSGLPSDRFSAERTGGSVSTLTIQRTQQEDSAVYLCASSLAVGGSSTDTQYFGPGTRLTVL.